One and the same sample provided the 30 T cell receptor beta chains below, sequenced in a study of T-cell reconstitution after alpha-beta-depleted transplantation in children. Unique molecular identifiers were used in preparing the TCRbeta library. TCRdb called the PCR reads again in MiXCR, with one record for every CDR3 protein. The sample shows under 850,000 distinct CDR3 sequences, 10% to 15% of them seen only once. Sequences were derived from PBMCs, sampled before TCRalphabeta/CD19-depleted stem cell transplant. Receptors originate from a girl aged 2-15 years with congenital amegakaryocytic thrombocytopenia, due to receive a stem cell transplant.

This clonotype was recorded at least ten times. The V and J genes are TRBV9 and TRBJ2-4; 13 positions agree with TRBD2. Germline loops: CDR1 SGDLS, CDR2 YYNGEE. The V gene end was trimmed by 3 bases and the J gene end by 8 bases; junction bases not matched to a gene: 5. The CDR3 consists of 15 residues. CDR3 loop: CASSDGLAGDDIQYF. The DNA of the CDR3 is TGTGCCAGCAGCGACGGACTAGCGGGAGACGACATTCAGTACTTC.

In this sample, this clonotype turned up a few times. The genes are TRBV10-3 and TRBJ2-1, with 8 positions matching TRBD2. Germline assignment: CDR1 ENHRY and CDR2 SYGVKD. V lost 6 bases, J lost 2 bases, and 6 bases stayed unmatched. This CDR3 is built from 15 residues. The CDR3 DNA reads TGTGCCATCAGCGGACTAGCCAATCCCTACAATGAGCAGTTCTTC. It encodes CAISGLANPYNEQFF.

V and J are TRBV5-6 and TRBJ1-2, with unresolved D. The CDR3 length is 12 residues. V lost 3 bases to trimming and J lost 2 bases, with 5 bases between them. Per germline, CDR1 SGHDT and CDR2 YYEEEE. The CDR3 DNA follows: TGTGCCAGCAGCTACAAAAACTATGGCTACACCTTC. Translated: CASSYKNYGYTF.

This clonotype has at least ten counts. The chain uses TRBV27 and TRBJ2-7; TRBD2 might be the D (6 bases). The germline CDR1 and CDR2 sequences are MNHEY and SMNVEV (reference sequence). The CDR3 runs 13 residues. V dropped 5 bases and J dropped 3 bases, with 11 bases sitting between them. CDR3 sequence: CASSAGRRYEQYF. The CDR3 nucleotides are TGTGCCAGCAGTGCAGGGAGGCGCTACGAGCAGTACTTC.

The chain is built from TRBV6-5 and TRBJ1-6; D is perhaps TRBD1 (5 bases). The CDR3 covers 15 residues. The germline V and J ends were trimmed by 2 bases and 10 bases, with 15 bases remaining between them. The V gene's germline CDR1 is MNHEY and CDR2 SVGAGI. The CDR3: CASSYQVGRRSPLHF. The CDR3, as DNA: TGTGCCAGCAGTTACCAGGTGGGGCGGCGGTCACCCCTCCACTTT.

Details on this clonotype: Being one base from a much bigger clone, this may be a read error. V and J are TRBV28 and TRBJ1-2; D is possibly TRBD1 (5 bases). V lost 10 bases to trimming and J lost 6 bases, with 21 bases between them. Germline CDR1 and CDR2: MDHEN and SYDVKM. The CDR3 length is 14 residues. Here the CDR3 reads CATSRVHDSHGYTF. As DNA, the CDR3 is TGTGCCACCAGCAGAGTACATGACAGCCATGGCTACACCTTC.

This clonotype appeared a few times. V usage is TRBV20-1 and J usage is TRBJ1-2; 10 nucleotides match TRBD1. V shed 2 bases and J 0 bases; nucleotides not matched to a gene: 15. The CDR3 loop spans 19 amino acids. CDR1 is DFQATT, CDR2 SNEGSKA, per germline (reference sequence). The CDR3 sequence: CSARRTGGTSARSNYGYTF. In DNA form, the CDR3 reads TGCAGTGCTAGACGGACAGGGGGAACTTCAGCGCGATCTAACTATGGCTACACCTTC.

A few counts support this clonotype. The chain joins TRBV20-1 to TRBJ2-4, with D possibly TRBD2 on 6 matching bases. In germline, CDR1 is DFQATT, CDR2 SNEGSKA (reference sequence). The V gene lost 6 bases and the J gene lost 1 base, with 19 bases spanning the gap. The CDR3 consists of 16 residues. For the CDR3, the DNA is TGCAGTGCGGAGATACGGGCGGAGGGGGCCAAAAACATTCAGTACTTC. Translated: CSAEIRAEGAKNIQYF.

A few counts support this clonotype. A much larger clone differs from this one at a single base, so this may be a read error. The genes are TRBV20-1 and TRBJ1-1, with D uncertain. From germline, CDR1 is DFQATT and CDR2 SNEGSKA (reference sequence). The CDR3 runs to 12 residues. The CDR3 DNA follows: TGCCGTGCATATGCAGGGAACACTGAAGCTTTCTTT. Translating gives CRAYAGNTEAFF.

Many counts were recorded for this clonotype. The gene calls are TRBV12-3 or TRBV12-4 and TRBJ1-2; unclear D gene. The CDR3 has 12 residues. With 3 bases removed from V and 6 bases from J, the gap between germline ends came to 8 bases. In DNA form, the CDR3 reads TGTGCCAGCAGTTTGGCGGGAAATGGCTACACCTTC. Translating gives CASSLAGNGYTF.

This clonotype was seen repeatedly, ten times or more. The chain employs TRBV9 and TRBJ2-5; tentatively, D is TRBD1 (5 bases). The CDR3 has 14 residues. Deletions cut 4 bases from V and 0 bases from J, with 10 bases between. The V gene's germline CDR1 is SGDLS and CDR2 YYNGEE. The CDR3 sequence: CASSPTVYQETQYF. In nucleotides, the CDR3 is TGTGCCAGCAGCCCGACAGTGTACCAAGAGACCCAGTACTTC.

This clonotype was detected only a few times. The chain has TRBV28 and TRBJ2-3; 8 bases line up with TRBD2. Germline V CDR1 and CDR2: MDHEN, SYDVKM. The junction had 9 bases not matched to a gene; V was cut back by 7 bases and J by 0 bases. CDR3 length: 16 residues. CDR3 sequence reads: CASNIGLALSTDTQYF. CDR3 in DNA: TGTGCCAGCAATATAGGACTAGCACTGAGCACAGATACGCAGTATTTT. The full variable domain, its missing parts supplied by reference TRBV28 and TRBJ2-3, is DVKVTQSSRYLVKRTGEKVFLECVQDMDHENMFWYRQDPGLGLRLIYFSYDVKMKEKGDIPEGYSVSREKKERFSLILESASTNQTSMYLCASNIGLALSTDTQYFGPGTRLTVL.

This clonotype turned up a few times. The chain combines TRBV7-8 with TRBJ1-2; possible D gene TRBD1, 5 bases. The V end lost 4 bases, the J end lost 4 bases, and 22 bases lay between the germline ends. The CDR3 contains 17 residues. Looked up from germline, CDR1 is SGHVS and CDR2 is FQNEAQ. Here the CDR3 DNA reads TGTGCCAGCAGCTGGTGGGGGAGGATCACAACCCCCTATGGCTACACCTTC. Protein product: CASSWWGRITTPYGYTF.

V usage is TRBV3-1 and J usage is TRBJ2-7; D gene ambiguous. Trimming took 1 base from V and 6 from J, leaving 10 bases between them. The germline V gene has CDR1 LGHDT and CDR2 YNNKEL (reference sequence). This CDR3 has 13 residues. This CDR3 is CASSQALRREQYF. The CDR3 DNA is TGTGCCAGCAGCCAAGCCCTTCGTCGCGAGCAGTACTTC.

In its sample, this clonotype was seen many times. This chain connects TRBV20-1 to TRBJ2-7, with a possible D match to TRBD2 (5 bases). Looked up from germline, CDR1 is DFQATT and CDR2 is SNEGSKA (reference sequence). V lost 1 base and J lost 3, with 19 bases in between. CDR3 length equals 16 residues. The CDR3 region is CSARAMTDGLYYEQYF. The CDR3 DNA follows: TGCAGTGCTAGAGCAATGACCGACGGACTTTACTACGAGCAGTACTTC.

The sample holds many counts of this clonotype. The CDR3 sequence is CASSLGTTSILRGLYYEQYF. In DNA form, the CDR3 reads TGCGCCAGCAGCTTGGGCACCACTAGCATACTCAGGGGGCTATACTACGAGCAGTACTTC. The chain carries TRBV5-1 and TRBJ2-7; TRBD1 agrees at 8 bases. J was trimmed by 3 bases and V by 0 bases; bases with no gene match: 20. The length of the CDR3 is 20 residues. From germline, CDR1 is SGHRS and CDR2 YFSETQ.

The CDR3 DNA sequence: TGTGCCAGCAGGACTAGCGGTACTAGCTCTGGGGCCAACGTCCTGACTTTC. This encodes CASRTSGTSSGANVLTF. The chain joins TRBV12-3 or TRBV12-4 to TRBJ2-6; TRBD2 aligns across 9 bases. The trim removed 6 bases at V and 0 bases at J, leaving 6 bases unmatched. The CDR3 runs 17 residues.

This clonotype was counted many times. At one end, the junction sequence differs from germline, possibly due to a read error. The chain employs TRBV5-1 and TRBJ2-3; no clear D. In germline, CDR1 is SGHRS, CDR2 YFSETQ. The CDR3 totals 16 residues. CDR3 loop: CASSLDGTRSTDTQYF. CDR3 nucleotide sequence: TGCGCCAGCAGTTTGGACGGAACGCGAAGCACAGATACGCAGTATTTT.

This clonotype was seen repeatedly, ten times or more. This chain joins TRBV5-1 and TRBJ2-5; the D gene is possibly TRBD2 (6 bases). Germline V CDR1 and CDR2: SGHRS, YFSETQ. The CDR3 has 14 amino acids. V was clipped by 0 bases and J by 4 bases, with 10 bases between them. CDR3 coding DNA: TGCGCCAGCAGCTTGGCCAACGGGAGAGAGACCCAGTACTTC. The encoded protein is CASSLANGRETQYF.

Ten or more counts support this clonotype. The chain employs TRBV4-1 and TRBJ2-1; 8 bases align to TRBD2. This CDR3 has 16 residues. V lost 8 bases and J lost 8; bases outside the gene matches: 17. The germline CDR1 and CDR2 sequences are MGHRA and YSYEKL. This CDR3 is CASGGGLAGRVDEQFF. The CDR3 coding sequence is TGCGCCAGCGGAGGAGGTTTAGCGGGACGAGTCGATGAGCAGTTCTTC.

The chain joins TRBV20-1 to TRBJ2-1; 7 bases match TRBD2. Germline CDR1 is DFQATT and CDR2 is SNEGSKA (reference sequence). The CDR3 loop spans 17 amino acids. V gave up 5 bases and J gave up 5 bases; unmatched junction bases: 18. The CDR3: CSADVIQAGFRNNEQFF. The CDR3 region has the DNA TGCAGTGCTGACGTTATTCAAGCGGGGTTCAGAAACAATGAGCAGTTCTTC.

This clonotype was counted many times. The chain has TRBV6-1 and TRBJ2-2; a possible D gene is TRBD1 (6 bases). V lost 6 bases and J lost 2, with 10 bases in between. The CDR3 has 14 amino acids. Germline V gene data show CDR1 as MNHNS and CDR2 as SASEGT. In DNA, the CDR3 is TGTGCCAGCAGACAGGGACCTAACACCGGGGAGCTGTTTTTT. This translates into CASRQGPNTGELFF.

The V and J genes are TRBV5-1 and TRBJ2-2; 9 nucleotides line up with TRBD1. V trimming: 3 bases; J trimming: 4 bases; junction bases outside the gene matches: 4. The CDR3 contains 15 residues. CDR1 SGHRS and CDR2 YFSETQ come from the germline V gene. The CDR3 DNA is TGCGCCAGCAGCTGGGAGACAGGGGGCACCGGGGAGCTGTTTTTT. Translating it yields CASSWETGGTGELFF.

The chain uses TRBV4-2 and TRBJ2-1; no definite D call. Trimming took off 1 base at V and 7 bases at J, with 14 bases between the two ends. Germline V gives CDR1 LGHNA, CDR2 YNFKEQ. CDR3 length: 15 amino acids. The CDR3 sequence is CASSQGVLLWNEQFF. The CDR3 DNA is TGTGCCAGCAGCCAAGGGGTACTTCTTTGGAATGAGCAGTTCTTC.

This clonotype occurred many times. This sequence joins TRBV20-1 and TRBJ1-1; D is ambiguous. The germline V gene has CDR1 DFQATT and CDR2 SNEGSKA (reference sequence). Trimming took off 6 bases at V and 2 bases at J, with 19 bases between the two ends. CDR3 length equals 15 residues. The CDR3 region has the DNA TGCAGTGCGATCAATGGGGTGGGCTTAAACACTGAAGCTTTCTTT. It translates to CSAINGVGLNTEAFF.

This clonotype was observed many times. The chain links TRBV5-1 to TRBJ2-1; D not resolved. The CDR3 spans 15 residues. Germline assignment: CDR1 SGHRS and CDR2 YFSETQ. V gave up 4 bases and J gave up 3 bases, with 14 bases separating them. The CDR3 here is CASSPRTVGYNEQFF. The CDR3 region has the DNA TGCGCCAGCAGCCCACGAACGGTGGGCTACAATGAGCAGTTCTTC.

At least ten counts were recorded for this clonotype. The rearrangement joins TRBV6-5 to TRBJ1-2; no clear D. The germline CDR1 and CDR2 sequences are MNHEY and SVGAGI. The V end was cut by 2 bases, the J end by 0 bases, with 10 bases between. CDR3 size: 15 residues. In DNA form, the CDR3 reads TGTGCCAGCAGTTACAGCAGAAAAGCTAACTATGGCTACACCTTC. Encoded protein: CASSYSRKANYGYTF.

At least ten counts were recorded for this clonotype. The chain employs TRBV20-1 and TRBJ2-1; TRBD2 agrees at 12 bases. The CDR3 loop spans 14 amino acids. Germline lookup yields CDR1 DFQATT and CDR2 SNEGSKA (reference sequence). V lost 6 bases, J lost 8 bases, and 8 bases stayed unmatched. DNA of the CDR3: TGCAGTGCCCCCGGACTAGCGGGAATGGATGAGCAGTTCTTC. Translated, it gives CSAPGLAGMDEQFF.

The V and J genes are TRBV5-1 and TRBJ2-2, with 10 bases fitting TRBD2. V was clipped by 5 bases and J by 6 bases; unmatched bases: 10. Looked up from germline, CDR1 is SGHRS and CDR2 is YFSETQ. The CDR3 sequence is 16 residues long. The CDR3 sequence is CASSPDLAGVPGELFF. The CDR3 DNA sequence: TGCGCCAGCAGTCCTGACCTAGCGGGAGTGCCCGGGGAGCTGTTTTTT.

The chain is built from TRBV27 and TRBJ2-5; D may be TRBD2 (5 bases). The CDR3 length is 16 residues. V was pared by 5 bases and J by 1 base, with 17 bases between. CDR1 and CDR2 (germline): MNHEY, SMNVEV (reference sequence). The CDR3 DNA is TGTGCCAGCAGTCCCATACCCCCGGGAACCCAAGAGACCCAGTACTTC. Amino acids: CASSPIPPGTQETQYF.